This TCR beta chain is drawn from a study of blood T cell repertoires in COVID-19. Study-level background: Some COVID-19 samples were acute and others convalescent; all came from the United States, Italy and Spain. PBMCs, B-cell-depleted T cells, or T cells were the source of the cDNA or gDNA that made up the material.

Only in-frame clones appear in the TCRdb table, and some are missing; sequencing was by immunoSEQ multiplex PCR. In the table there are roughly 74,000 clones, roughly 88% of which are singletons. The sequence came from a woman aged 80 or over with active or convalescent COVID-19. The specimen sequenced was peripheral blood.

The CDR3 bases are TGTGCCACCAGCAGGCTAGCGGTTCCCCCACATACGCAGTATTTT. This sequence encodes CATSRLAVPPHTQYF. The V gene is TRBV6-5, the J gene TRBJ2-3, with 7 bases matching TRBD2. The CDR3 runs 15 residues. V was clipped by 10 bases and J by 7 bases; unmatched bases: 17. From germline, CDR1 is MNHEY and CDR2 SVGAGI.